Each of the 32 T cell receptor beta chains below was sequenced from the same sample in a study of metastatic and nonmetastatic thyroid tumors. TCRdb re-called clones from the PCR reads using MiXCR. Altogether around 8,400 clones are present, roughly 40% being singletons, with the ten largest covering about 35%. Each patient went into thyroid surgery without having received any treatment. Sequences were obtained from tumor tissue. Source of these receptors: a male donor with papillary thyroid cancer or a benign thyroid nodule (not recorded which). Some clones in this sample may be carry-over from other donors' samples.

The V gene is TRBV6-1, the J gene TRBJ2-2; D is perhaps TRBD1 (6 bases). Germline V CDR1 and CDR2: MNHNS, SASEGT. V shed 6 bases and J shed 0 bases, with 17 bases lying between them. The CDR3 is 17 residues long. The CDR3 loop is CASREALGHSNTGELFF. In DNA form, the CDR3 reads TGTGCCAGCAGGGAGGCGTTGGGACATTCGAACACCGGGGAGCTGTTTTTT.

The rearrangement uses TRBV5-6 and TRBJ1-1, with no clear D. V lost 0 bases, J lost 4 bases, and 7 bases lay in between. CDR3 size: 13 residues. The germline gives CDR1 SGHDT, CDR2 YYEEEE. The CDR3 DNA follows: TGTGCCAGCAGCTTGGTACGGATCACTGAAGCTTTCTTT. Protein: CASSLVRITEAFF. The whole variable domain, remainder taken from reference TRBV5-6 and TRBJ1-1, is DAGVTQSPTHLIKTRGQQVTLRCSPKSGHDTVSWYQQALGQGPQFIFQYYEEEERQRGNFPDRFSGHQFPNYSSELNVNALLLGDSALYLCASSLVRITEAFFGQGTRLTVV.

The chain has TRBV6-1 and TRBJ1-6; the D gene is possibly TRBD1 (5 bases). Per germline, CDR1 MNHNS and CDR2 SASEGT. The CDR3 is 12 amino acids. V was clipped by 10 bases and J by 14 bases, with 18 bases between them. The CDR3 loop is CATRRTQGALHF. The CDR3 nucleotides are TGTGCCACCCGACGGACGCAGGGAGCCCTCCACTTT.

This sequence joins TRBV18 and TRBJ2-7; 7 bases align to TRBD2. Germline loops: CDR1 KGHSH, CDR2 LQKENI. V dropped 3 bases and J dropped 3; count of bases not matched to a gene: 8. CDR3 size: 15 residues. CDR3 DNA sequence: TGTGCCAGCTCACCCGGGGCTAGCGGTGACTACGAGCAGTACTTC. This encodes CASSPGASGDYEQYF.

The V call is TRBV3-1, the J call TRBJ1-5; TRBD1 is a possible D gene (5 bases). Trimming removed 2 bases at V and 5 bases at J, with 10 bases between. There are 14 residues in the CDR3. The germline V gene encodes CDR1 LGHDT and CDR2 YNNKEL (reference sequence). CDR3 in amino acids: CASSQSGGYQPQHF. In nucleotides, the CDR3 is TGTGCCAGCAGCCAAAGTGGGGGGTATCAGCCCCAGCATTTT.

The chain joins TRBV6-1 to TRBJ1-6, with D unresolved. Germline V gene lookup returns CDR1 MNHNS and CDR2 SASEGT. V lost 1 base, J lost 10 bases, and 11 bases lay in between. This CDR3 contains 14 residues. The CDR3 here is CASSEGADPSPLHF. CDR3 nucleotides: TGTGCCAGCAGTGAAGGGGCAGACCCATCACCCCTCCACTTT.

This chain joins TRBV19 and TRBJ1-5; tentatively, D is TRBD1 (5 bases). The CDR3 has 16 amino acids. Germline values: CDR1 LNHDA, CDR2 SQIVND (reference sequence). The V gene lost 6 bases and the J gene lost 6 bases, with 21 bases spanning the gap. The CDR3 sequence: CASRSSGFSPRQPQHF. In nucleotides, the CDR3 is TGTGCCAGTAGAAGCTCAGGGTTTAGCCCACGTCAGCCCCAGCATTTT.

The rearrangement uses TRBV7-9 and TRBJ2-7; D is perhaps TRBD1 (7 bases). The CDR3 is made up of 13 amino acids. From germline, CDR1 is SEHNR and CDR2 FQNEAQ (reference sequence). The V end was cut by 0 bases, the J end by 6 bases, with 9 bases between. CDR3 DNA: TGTGCCAGCAGCTTAGCCCAGGGGGGCGAGCAGTACTTC. Amino acids: CASSLAQGGEQYF. The full variable domain, in which reference TRBV7-9 and TRBJ2-7 provide the parts outside the CDR3, is DTGVSQNPRHKITKRGQNVTFRCDPISEHNRLYWYRQTLGQGPEFLTYFQNEAQLEKSRLLSDRFSAERPKGSFSTLEIQRTEQGDSAMYLCASSLAQGGEQYFGPGTRLTVT.

The DNA for the CDR3 is TGTGCCAGCAGTGAAGGGGCTAGCGGGGACTTCTACGAGCAGTACTTC. Translation gives CASSEGASGDFYEQYF. This chain connects TRBV2 to TRBJ2-7; 9 nucleotides align to TRBD2. Germline V gene sequence: CDR1 SNHLY, CDR2 FYNNEI. J lost 3 bases, V lost 1 base, and 7 bases had no gene match. The CDR3 consists of 16 residues.

CDR3 sequence reads: CASSNAAGRYTEAFF. CDR3 bases: TGTGCCAGCAGCAATGCCGCAGGGAGATACACTGAAGCTTTCTTT. This chain uses TRBV11-2 with TRBJ1-1, with D perhaps matching TRBD1 (5 bases). The CDR3 spans 15 residues. V was pared by 5 bases and J by 3 bases, with 16 bases between. Germline values: CDR1 SGHAT, CDR2 FQNNGV.

This clone was detected only a few times. The chain uses TRBV20-1 and TRBJ2-7, with 9 bases fitting TRBD1. Germline-derived CDR1 and CDR2 are DFQATT and SNEGSKA (reference sequence). The junction had 8 bases not matched to a gene; V was cut back by 0 bases and J by 5 bases. The CDR3 has 15 amino acids. The CDR3 DNA sequence: TGCAGTGCTAGAGATACGGACAGGGGAGCAAACGAGCAGTACTTC. Translation gives CSARDTDRGANEQYF.

There are a few counts of this clone. The J gene is TRBJ1-4, the V gene TRBV12-3 or TRBV12-4; D gene ambiguous. The ends were cut back, 0 bases at V and 5 bases at J, with 7 bases in the middle. The CDR3 spans 14 residues. The CDR3 DNA is TGTGCCAGCAGTTTAGCGAGTGTAAATGAAAAACTGTTTTTT. Amino acid sequence: CASSLASVNEKLFF.

The chain uses TRBV6-2 or TRBV6-3 and TRBJ2-5; 10 bases fit TRBD2. J lost 2 bases, V lost 6 bases, and 21 bases had no gene match. The CDR3 length is 20 residues. Germline V CDR1 and CDR2: MNHEY, SVGEGT. The CDR3 region is CASRPRFDTSGAMGQETQYF. The CDR3 DNA reads TGTGCCAGCAGACCTCGTTTCGATACTAGCGGGGCAATGGGGCAAGAGACCCAGTACTTC.

The chain joins TRBV6-1 to TRBJ2-5; D remains ambiguous. CDR3 length equals 15 residues. Looked up from germline, CDR1 is MNHNS and CDR2 is SASEGT. The V end was cut by 0 bases, the J end by 4 bases, with 12 bases between. CDR3 in amino acids: CASSEAHGSSETQYF. As DNA, the CDR3 is TGTGCCAGCAGTGAAGCGCACGGCAGCTCAGAGACCCAGTACTTC.

This clone was counted between two and nine times. The chain has TRBV7-2 and TRBJ2-1; D call uncertain. V lost 5 bases, J lost 5 bases, and 4 bases lay in between. The germline V gene has CDR1 SGHTA and CDR2 FQGNSA. The CDR3 length is 11 residues. CDR3 coding DNA: TGTGCCAGCAGCACTCACAATGAGCAGTTCTTC. Amino acids: CASSTHNEQFF.

This clone showed up just a few times. V gene TRBV4-1 combines with J gene TRBJ1-6; tentatively, D is TRBD1 (5 bases). V lost 4 bases, J lost 7 bases, and 14 bases lay in between. The length of the CDR3 is 15 residues. Germline CDR1 MGHRA, CDR2 YSYEKL. The CDR3 region has the DNA TGCGCCAGCAGCCGAGCCGGGACGGAAAATTCACCCCTCCACTTT. Translating it yields CASSRAGTENSPLHF.

V gene TRBV11-2 combines with J gene TRBJ1-6, with D uncertain. Per the germline V gene, CDR1 is SGHAT and CDR2 is FQNNGV. The CDR3 sequence is 13 residues long. Trimming took off 5 bases at V and 4 bases at J, with 6 bases between the two ends. CDR3 bases: TGTGCCAGCAGCCATGATTATAATTCACCCCTCCACTTT. This codes for CASSHDYNSPLHF.

This clone was found many times. A read error may explain this, as a much larger clone is one base away. The rearrangement joins TRBV6-1 to TRBJ1-4, with D possibly being TRBD1 (6 bases). The CDR3 sequence is 14 residues long. V was shortened by 10 bases and J by 4 bases, with 16 bases between the two germline ends. Germline CDR1 MNHNS, CDR2 SASEGT. CDR3 nucleotides: TGTGCCACCGGGACAAGGGATATTAATGAAAAACTGTTTTTT. This sequence encodes CATGTRDINEKLFF.

Sample share makes this clone medium-sized. DNA for the CDR3: TGTGCCAGCAGTTCCCCGTCCGGGACATCCGGAAACACTGAAGCTTTCTTT. Residues: CASSSPSGTSGNTEAFF. This rearrangement joins TRBV28 to TRBJ1-1; D possibly corresponds to TRBD1 (6 bases). Germline assignment: CDR1 MDHEN and CDR2 SYDVKM. This CDR3 has 17 amino acids. V was pared by 4 bases and J by 2 bases, with 20 bases between.

V and J are TRBV9 and TRBJ2-2, with TRBD1 as a possible D gene (6 bases). The V end was cut by 0 bases, the J end by 4 bases, with 10 bases between. The V gene's germline CDR1 is SGDLS and CDR2 YYNGEE. The CDR3 is 15 amino acids. The CDR3 coding sequence is TGTGCCAGCAGCGTAGGGCAGGGGAGCACCGGGGAGCTGTTTTTT. Its translation: CASSVGQGSTGELFF.

To note about this clone: Sequence at one end of the junction differs from germline and may be a read error. The chain couples TRBV4-3 to TRBJ2-2; D remains unclear. This CDR3 spans 13 amino acids. CDR1 LGHNA and CDR2 YSLEER come from the germline V gene. The CDR3 reads CASSPDSTAELFF. Written as DNA, the CDR3 is TGCGCCAGCAGCCCAGACTCAACCGCGGAGCTGTTTTTT.

This chain uses TRBV11-2 with TRBJ1-2; D unclear. CDR3 length equals 16 residues. V was shortened by 7 bases and J by 7 bases, with 25 bases between the two germline ends. Germline V gives CDR1 SGHAT, CDR2 FQNNGV. This chain's CDR3 is CASTTLVRGFSFGYTF. The CDR3 region has the DNA TGTGCCAGCACCACACTCGTCCGGGGTTTTAGTTTTGGCTACACCTTC.

This clone rates as medium-sized (0.01 to 0.1%). CDR3 amino acids: CASSTRDSPYEQYF. The CDR3 DNA follows: TGTGCCAGCAGCACCCGGGACAGCCCATACGAGCAGTACTTC. This sequence joins TRBV13 and TRBJ2-7; 7 positions agree with TRBD1. CDR1 is PRHDT, CDR2 FYEKMQ, per germline (reference sequence). J lost 4 bases, V lost 5 bases, and 8 bases had no gene match. The CDR3 totals 14 residues.

V usage is TRBV15 and J usage is TRBJ1-2; 8 positions agree with TRBD1. V lost 3 bases to trimming and J lost 3 bases; unmatched junction nucleotides: 3. The CDR3 loop spans 14 amino acids. CDR1 and CDR2 from the germline V gene are LNHNV and YYDKDF (reference sequence). The CDR3 DNA is TGTGCCACCAGCAGGGACAGGGTCTACTATGGCTACACCTTC. Translated, it gives CATSRDRVYYGYTF.

This clone was recorded a few times. A read error is possible here, since a much larger clone lies one base away. V gene TRBV6-5 combines with J gene TRBJ2-1, with a tentative D call TRBD1 (5 bases). Germline V CDR1 and CDR2: MNHEY, SVGAGI. CDR3 size: 18 residues. In DNA, the CDR3 is TGTGTCAGCAGTTACTTTGGGTGGGGCCGCCGCTCCTACAATGAGCAGTTCTTC. It codes for CVSSYFGWGRRSYNEQFF.

This clone appeared a few times. The genes are TRBV6-1 and TRBJ2-6, with a tentative D call TRBD1 (5 bases). The CDR3 contains 15 residues. Germline CDR1 MNHNS, CDR2 SASEGT. V gave up 4 bases and J gave up 0 bases, with 7 bases separating them. The CDR3 nucleotides are TGTGCCAGCAGTGGCGACAGCTCTGGGGCCAACGTCCTGACTTTC. Translating gives CASSGDSSGANVLTF.

A few counts support this clone. The chain's CDR3 is CASSLSGEQYF. The CDR3 DNA sequence: TGTGCCAGCAGTTTATCGGGCGAGCAGTACTTC. V is TRBV28 and J is TRBJ2-7; D not certain. Trimming took 1 base from V and 6 from J, leaving 4 bases between them. The germline gives CDR1 MDHEN, CDR2 SYDVKM. The CDR3 runs 11 residues.

The chain has TRBV6-1 and TRBJ1-1, with D possibly TRBD1 on 5 matching bases. This CDR3 spans 14 amino acids. V lost 6 bases, J lost 2 bases, and 13 bases lay in between. Looked up from germline, CDR1 is MNHNS and CDR2 is SASEGT. CDR3 coding DNA: TGTGCCAGCAGCTTGGGACTTGGAAACACTGAAGCTTTCTTT. The encoded protein is CASSLGLGNTEAFF.

The chain carries TRBV29-1 and TRBJ1-1; 8 bases match TRBD1. The trim removed 5 bases at V and 11 bases at J, leaving 16 bases unmatched. The germline gives CDR1 SQVTM, CDR2 ANQGSEA. CDR3 length: 14 residues. The CDR3 region has the DNA TGCAGCGTTCTTGACGTGACAGGGGCCAAGGAGGCTTTCTTT. Protein: CSVLDVTGAKEAFF.

By frequency in the sample, this clone is large. The chain is built from TRBV4-2 and TRBJ1-2; D remains unclear. Germline assignment: CDR1 LGHNA and CDR2 YNFKEQ. V was cut by 1 base and J by 0 bases, with 9 bases left in between. This CDR3 is built from 15 residues. CDR3 sequence reads: CASSQGVAPNYGYTF. The CDR3 coding sequence is TGTGCCAGCAGCCAAGGGGTTGCCCCTAACTATGGCTACACCTTC.

CDR3 coding DNA: TGTGCCAGCAGCTTGGAGGAGTGGGGGAACACTGAAGCTTTCTTT. The encoded protein is CASSLEEWGNTEAFF. The V call is TRBV5-5, the J call TRBJ1-1; D gene uncertain. Between the trimmed V and J ends, which lost 0 bases and 1 base, there was a span of 10 bases. CDR1 is SGHKS and CDR2 is YYEKEE in the germline V gene (reference sequence). The CDR3 spans 15 residues.

As to this clone: Since a much larger clone is just one base distant, this may be a read error. Other DNA sequences in this specimen translate into the identical CDR3. This sequence joins TRBV20-1 and TRBJ1-5, with D possibly matching TRBD1 (6 bases). The CDR3 is 16 residues long. The germline V and J ends were trimmed by 6 bases and 0 bases, with 18 bases remaining between them. CDR1 is DFQATT, CDR2 SNEGSKA, per germline (reference sequence). For the CDR3, the DNA is TGCAGTGCCACCATACCTGGACAGATTAGCAATCAGCCCCAGCATTTT. Amino acids: CSATIPGQISNQPQHF.